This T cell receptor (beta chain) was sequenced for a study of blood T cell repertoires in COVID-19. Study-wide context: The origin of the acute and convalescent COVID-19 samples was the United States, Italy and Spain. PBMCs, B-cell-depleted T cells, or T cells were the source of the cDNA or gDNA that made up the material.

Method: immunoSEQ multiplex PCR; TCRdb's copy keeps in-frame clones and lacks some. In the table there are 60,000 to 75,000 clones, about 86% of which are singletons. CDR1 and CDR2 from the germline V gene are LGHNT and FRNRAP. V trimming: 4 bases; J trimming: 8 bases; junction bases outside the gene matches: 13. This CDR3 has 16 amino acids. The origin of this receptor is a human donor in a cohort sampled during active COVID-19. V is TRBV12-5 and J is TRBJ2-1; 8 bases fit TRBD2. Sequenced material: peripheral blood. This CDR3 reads CASGSGGGRGGDEQFF. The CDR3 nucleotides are TGTGCTAGTGGTTCCGGCGGGGGGAGGGGCGGCGATGAGCAGTTCTTC.